The rows below give T cell receptor beta chains drawn from one sample of a study of human T cells and chemical hapten exposure. TCRdb re-analysed the RACE reads in MiXCR, keeping a single row per CDR3 protein. The repertoire holds 150,000 to 200,000 distinct CDR3 sequences, with around a quarter as singletons. Sequences were derived from whole blood, sampled in connection with sensitization to the hapten diphenylcyclopropenone (DPC). The receptors stem from a woman aged 40 to 55 with alopecia areata. Some clones in this sample may be carry-over from other donors' samples. The CDR3 runs from the conserved cysteine through the conserved F or W. The order of the fields is clone size, V gene, D gene, J gene, CDR3 protein, CDR3 DNA. A D gene is named only where the DNA matches it firmly. The size of a clone is reported for some rows only, either as once, few or many, or as a class for expanded clones.

many	TRBV7-2	-	TRBJ2-6	CASSLALGSGANVLTF	TGTGCCAGCAGCTTAGCGCTCGGCTCTGGGGCCAACGTCCTGACTTTC
-	TRBV5-1	-	TRBJ1-2	CASSPGSGYGYTF	TGCGCCAGCAGCCCCGGCAGCGGCTATGGCTACACCTTC
-	TRBV5-1	-	TRBJ2-3	CASSGSSNTDTQYF	TGCGCCAGCAGCGGTTCCTCAAACACAGATACGCAGTATTTT
-	TRBV20-1	TRBD1	TRBJ1-2	CSARRDRVNYGYTF	TGCAGTGCTAGACGGGACAGAGTGAACTATGGCTACACCTTC
few	TRBV20-1	-	TRBJ2-3	CSASFPLISTDTQYF	TGCAGTGCTAGTTTTCCTTTAATTAGCACAGATACGCAGTATTTT
-	TRBV12-3/TRBV12-4	TRBD1	TRBJ2-1	CASNWGQGIFYEQFF	TGTGCCAGCAATTGGGGACAGGGAATTTTTTATGAGCAGTTCTTC
-	TRBV6-5	-	TRBJ1-2	CASRRRLQGVDGYTF	TGTGCCAGCAGACGTCGGCTACAGGGAGTGGATGGCTACACCTTC
-	TRBV20-1	-	TRBJ2-7	CSARRAVIYEQYF	TGCAGTGCCCGGCGCGCAGTTATCTACGAGCAGTACTTC
-	TRBV6-2/TRBV6-3	-	TRBJ2-3	CASSYSETSTDTQYF	TGTGCCAGCAGTTACTCGGAAACTAGCACAGATACGCAGTATTTT
few	TRBV2	-	TRBJ1-5	CASSAGYSNQPQHF	TGTGCCAGCAGTGCAGGATATAGCAATCAGCCCCAGCATTTT
few	TRBV11-2	-	TRBJ1-4	CASSLDSTPGEKLFF	TGTGCCAGCAGCTTAGACTCCACCCCGGGAGAAAAACTGTTTTTT
few	TRBV20-1	TRBD2	TRBJ2-7	CSARGPTSVFSYEQYF	TGCAGTGCTAGAGGTCCTACTAGCGTCTTTTCCTACGAGCAGTACTTC
-	TRBV4-2	-	TRBJ1-2	CASSQDLGAYGYTF	TGTGCCAGCAGCCAAGATCTGGGGGCCTATGGCTACACCTTC
few	TRBV9	-	TRBJ1-6	CASSVEGNSPLHF	TGTGCCAGCAGCGTAGAAGGGAATTCACCCCTCCACTTT
-	TRBV7-3	TRBD2	TRBJ2-5	CASSPDGGSAQYF	TGTGCCAGCAGCCCAGACGGGGGGTCGGCCCAGTACTTC
once	TRBV11-2	-	TRBJ2-5	CASSIGTSRRETQYF	TGTGCCAGCAGCATCGGGACCTCCCGGCGGGAGACCCAGTACTTC
-	TRBV5-1	-	TRBJ2-5	CASSRLGPETQYF	TGCGCCAGCAGCCGACTAGGTCCGGAGACCCAGTACTTC
many	TRBV12-3/TRBV12-4	-	TRBJ1-1	CASSPRVGTEAFF	TGTGCCAGCAGTCCCCGGGTGGGCACTGAAGCTTTCTTT
-	TRBV28	TRBD1	TRBJ1-2	CASSFLTGGYTF	TGTGCCAGCAGTTTCTTGACAGGGGGCTACACCTTC
-	TRBV7-2	TRBD2	TRBJ2-1	CASSPNGLAGYHEQFF	TGTGCCAGCAGCCCAAACGGGCTAGCGGGATACCATGAGCAGTTCTTC
-	TRBV10-3	TRBD1	TRBJ2-2	CACTTGIGELFF	TGTGCCTGTACGACAGGGATCGGGGAGCTGTTTTTT
-	TRBV20-1	-	TRBJ2-1	CSARDPVAVKNKGQFF	TGCAGTGCTAGAGATCCAGTAGCGGTGAAAAATAAGGGGCAGTTCTTC
many	TRBV27	-	TRBJ2-7	CASSSRAGYEQYF	TGTGCCAGCAGTTCAAGGGCCGGCTACGAGCAGTACTTC
-	TRBV7-2	-	TRBJ2-6	CASSPYWANVLTF	TGTGCCAGCAGCCCCTACTGGGCCAACGTCCTGACTTTC
few	TRBV5-6	TRBD1	TRBJ1-6	CASSPRTGGSPLHF	TGTGCCAGCAGCCCCAGGACAGGAGGATCACCCCTCCACTTT
many	TRBV6-5	-	TRBJ2-7	CASSYSLAVFSYEQYF	TGTGCCAGCAGTTACTCCTTAGCGGTCTTCTCCTACGAGCAGTACTTC
-	TRBV5-6	-	TRBJ2-4	CASSSFRHGNIQYF	TGTGCCAGCAGCTCCTTCCGGCACGGAAACATTCAGTACTTC
few	TRBV29-1	-	TRBJ1-2	CSVGKGWSNYGYTF	TGCAGCGTTGGGAAGGGGTGGTCGAACTATGGCTACACCTTC
-	TRBV7-2	-	TRBJ2-7	CASSLGYAGVGEQYF	TGTGCCAGCAGCTTAGGGTACGCAGGGGTGGGCGAGCAGTACTTC
few	TRBV4-3	-	TRBJ1-1	CASSQDGGHTEAFF	TGCGCCAGCAGCCAAGATGGAGGGCACACTGAAGCTTTCTTT